These 29 T cell receptor beta chains were sequenced from one sample in a study of T cells expressing NK-cell markers (dated by TCRdb to about 2020). The method behind the library was 5' RACE. The instrument given in TCRdb is Illumina HiSeq 2000. With the reads reprocessed by TCRdb, a single entry stands for each CDR3 protein sequence and no DNA is reported. This sample's clone table shows 550,000 or so distinct CDR3 sequences. Roughly 3.5% of the sample belongs to the ten largest clones. The sequenced sample was blood T cells: a sorted CD56 or NKG2C T cell subset, CD4+ or CD8+ T cells, or bulk PBMC T cells (not recorded which). These receptors came from a man younger than 30 in good health. Donor details come from another sample of the same person, matched by shared clones.

V and J are TRBV5-6 and TRBJ2-5; TCRdb returns TRBD2, unconfirmable since there is no DNA. Per germline, CDR1 SGHDT and CDR2 YYEEEE. The CDR3 spans 16 residues. This chain's CDR3 is CASSSPISGDQETQYF.

This chain joins TRBV29-1 and TRBJ1-1; with no DNA, the TCRdb D assignment of TRBD1 cannot be verified. Germline CDR1 and CDR2: SQVTM and ANQGSEA. The CDR3 length is 13 residues. This chain's CDR3 is CTHRGPMNTEAFF.

The chain uses TRBV4-3 and TRBJ2-7; checking the TCRdb D call of TRBD1 is not possible without DNA. Germline CDR1 and CDR2: LGHNA and YSLEER. The CDR3 extends over 16 amino acids. The chain's CDR3 is CASSQDRGTEAYEQYF.

The J gene is TRBJ2-3, the V gene TRBV5-1; the TRBD2 assignment by TCRdb is unverifiable without DNA. CDR1 is SGHRS, CDR2 YFSETQ, per germline. CDR3 length: 17 amino acids. The CDR3 is CASSFTGTSGSTDTQYF.

The V and J genes are TRBV20-1 and TRBJ2-5; the D call from TCRdb, TRBD1, cannot be confirmed without DNA. Germline loops: CDR1 DFQATT, CDR2 SNEGSKA (reference sequence). The CDR3 extends over 15 amino acids. The CDR3 reads CSANTGTGGRETQYF.

CDR3 sequence reads: CSALRDRVTGELFF. The chain links TRBV20-1 to TRBJ2-2; the TCRdb call, TRBD1, lacks DNA for checking. The germline V gene has CDR1 DFQATT and CDR2 SNEGSKA (reference sequence). CDR3 length equals 14 residues.

The chain recombines TRBV5-1 with TRBJ2-5; TCRdb's D call of TRBD2 is untestable without DNA. Germline-derived CDR1 and CDR2 are SGHRS and YFSETQ. The CDR3 length is 15 residues. CDR3 sequence reads: CASSLLPGTQETQYF.

V and J are TRBV10-3 and TRBJ2-3; the TCRdb D gene call, TRBD1, has no DNA to confirm it. The CDR3 extends over 14 amino acids. Germline-derived CDR1 and CDR2 are ENHRY and SYGVKD. The CDR3 protein is CAGGSDTGTDTQYF.

The V gene is TRBV5-1, the J gene TRBJ2-3; TCRdb returns TRBD2, unconfirmable since there is no DNA. The V gene's germline CDR1 is SGHRS and CDR2 YFSETQ. The length of the CDR3 is 15 residues. CDR3 in amino acids: CASSSTGLGADTQYF.

V gene TRBV2 combines with J gene TRBJ1-4; as DNA is missing, the TRBD1 call by TCRdb cannot be tested. The V gene's germline CDR1 is SNHLY and CDR2 FYNNEI. The length of the CDR3 is 14 residues. This CDR3 reads CASSNPGRLEKLFF.

CDR3 loop: CASSLSSSITNYGYTF. The V gene is TRBV4-1, the J gene TRBJ1-2. This CDR3 region has 16 residues. Per the germline V gene, CDR1 is MGHRA and CDR2 is YSYEKL.

The rearrangement joins TRBV6-1 to TRBJ2-3. The CDR3 runs to 15 residues. The V gene's germline CDR1 is MNHNS and CDR2 SASEGT. The chain's CDR3 is CASGESPRRTDTQYF.

CDR3 amino acids: CASSESGGSSSEQFF. The chain joins TRBV10-1 to TRBJ2-1. The CDR3 covers 15 residues. The germline V gene has CDR1 WNHNN and CDR2 SYGVQD (reference sequence).

The rearrangement joins TRBV4-2 to TRBJ2-1; TCRdb gives TRBD2 as the D gene, but with no DNA this cannot be confirmed. There are 17 residues in the CDR3. The V gene's germline CDR1 is LGHNA and CDR2 YNFKEQ. Here the CDR3 reads CASSQESSSGRNNEQFF.

V usage is TRBV7-2 and J usage is TRBJ2-7; TCRdb selects TRBD2, and the lack of DNA leaves this call unchecked. Germline CDR1 reads SGHTA; CDR2 reads FQGNSA. There are 13 residues in the CDR3. The CDR3: CASSPSGVSEQYF.

J is TRBJ2-6 and V is TRBV10-3; TCRdb calls TRBD2, which cannot be checked without DNA. Germline CDR1 is ENHRY and CDR2 is SYGVKD. This CDR3 spans 17 amino acids. The CDR3 loop is CAITGGRTLSGANVLTF.

The chain employs TRBV5-6 and TRBJ2-1. The CDR3 runs to 15 residues. Germline V CDR1 and CDR2: SGHDT, YYEEEE. CDR3 residues: CASSFYRAQYNEQFF.

The CDR3 region is CASSPRRGTGNTIYF. The chain carries TRBV18 and TRBJ1-3. The CDR3 is made up of 15 amino acids. Per the germline V gene, CDR1 is KGHSH and CDR2 is LQKENI.

J is TRBJ2-5 and V is TRBV12-3 or TRBV12-4; there is no DNA to check the TCRdb D call of TRBD2. The length of the CDR3 is 18 residues. CDR3 sequence: CASTSSLIAGGPWETQYF.

The chain links TRBV12-3 or TRBV12-4 to TRBJ2-5; without DNA, the TCRdb call of TRBD1 cannot be checked. The CDR3 contains 17 residues. The CDR3 protein is CASSLDMGGGSQETQYF.

The chain uses TRBV16 and TRBJ2-1; TCRdb selects TRBD1, and the lack of DNA leaves this call unchecked. The CDR3 has 15 residues. Germline V lookup: CDR1 KGHSY, CDR2 FQNENV. CDR3 sequence: CASSPLRGAPNEQFF.

This chain joins TRBV20-1 and TRBJ2-1. The germline CDR1 and CDR2 sequences are DFQATT and SNEGSKA (reference sequence). This CDR3 region has 13 residues. The CDR3: CSASIDSYNEQFF.

The chain employs TRBV29-1 and TRBJ1-1. Germline CDR1 reads SQVTM; CDR2 reads ANQGSEA. CDR3 length: 13 residues. The CDR3 loop is CSVTPGGGTEAFF.

J is TRBJ1-1 and V is TRBV24-1. This CDR3 is built from 15 residues. Germline CDR1 KGHDR, CDR2 SFDVKD. The CDR3 sequence: CATRDSSMRGTEAFF.

The V call is TRBV18, the J call TRBJ2-4; TCRdb lists TRBD2, though no DNA is available to test this call. CDR3 length: 13 residues. Germline CDR1 is KGHSH and CDR2 is LQKENI. The CDR3 is CASSSSRENIQYF.

The gene calls are TRBV28 and TRBJ2-1; TCRdb's D call, TRBD2, is unchecked because there is no DNA. CDR1 MDHEN and CDR2 SYDVKM come from the germline V gene. This CDR3 is 15 amino acids long. CDR3: CASSFRPSRLVQQFF.

The V gene is TRBV4-2, the J gene TRBJ2-1. Germline CDR1 reads LGHNA; CDR2 reads YNFKEQ. The length of the CDR3 is 17 residues. CDR3: CASSQDLQGGSYNEQFF.

The rearrangement uses TRBV4-3 and TRBJ1-3; the D call from TCRdb, TRBD1, cannot be confirmed without DNA. The germline V gene has CDR1 LGHNA and CDR2 YSLEER. The CDR3 loop spans 16 amino acids. CDR3 residues: CASSQEFAGGGNTIYF.

The V call is TRBV12-3 or TRBV12-4, the J call TRBJ2-5; TCRdb's D gene call, TRBD2, goes unchecked for lack of DNA. There are 20 residues in the CDR3. CDR3 sequence: CASSFRGQMASPFIQETQYF.